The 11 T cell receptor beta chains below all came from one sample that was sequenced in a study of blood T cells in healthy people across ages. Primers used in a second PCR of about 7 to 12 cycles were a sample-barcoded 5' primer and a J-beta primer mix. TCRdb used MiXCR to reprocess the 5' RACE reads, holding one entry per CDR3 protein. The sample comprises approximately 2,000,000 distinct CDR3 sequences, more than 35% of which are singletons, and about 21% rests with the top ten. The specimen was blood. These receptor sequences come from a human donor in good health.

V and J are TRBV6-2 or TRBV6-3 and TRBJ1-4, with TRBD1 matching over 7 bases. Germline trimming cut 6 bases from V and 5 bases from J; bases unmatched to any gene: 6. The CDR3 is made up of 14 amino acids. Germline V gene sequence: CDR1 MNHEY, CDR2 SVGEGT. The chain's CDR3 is CASSLQGMNEKLFF. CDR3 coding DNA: TGTGCCAGCAGCCTACAGGGGATGAATGAAAAACTGTTTTTT.

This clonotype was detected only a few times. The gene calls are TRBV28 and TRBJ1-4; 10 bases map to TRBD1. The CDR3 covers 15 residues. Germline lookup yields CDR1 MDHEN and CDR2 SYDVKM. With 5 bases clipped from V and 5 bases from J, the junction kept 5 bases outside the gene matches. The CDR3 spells CASSPSGQGNEKLFF. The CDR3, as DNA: TGTGCCAGCAGTCCGTCGGGACAGGGGAATGAAAAACTGTTTTTT.

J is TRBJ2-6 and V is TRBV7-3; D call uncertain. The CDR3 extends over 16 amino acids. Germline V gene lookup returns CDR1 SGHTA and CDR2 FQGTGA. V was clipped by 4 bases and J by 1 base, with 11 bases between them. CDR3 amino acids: CASSSIAASGANVLTF. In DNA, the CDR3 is TGTGCCAGCAGCTCAATAGCCGCTTCTGGGGCCAACGTCCTGACTTTC.

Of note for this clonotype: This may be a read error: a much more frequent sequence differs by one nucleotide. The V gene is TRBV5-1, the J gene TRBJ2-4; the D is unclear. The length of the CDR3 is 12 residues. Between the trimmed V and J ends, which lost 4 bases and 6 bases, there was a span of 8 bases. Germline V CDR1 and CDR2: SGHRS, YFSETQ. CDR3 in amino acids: CASSVDVNIQYF. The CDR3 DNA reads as TGCGCCAGCAGCGTGGACGTAAACATTCAGTACTTC.

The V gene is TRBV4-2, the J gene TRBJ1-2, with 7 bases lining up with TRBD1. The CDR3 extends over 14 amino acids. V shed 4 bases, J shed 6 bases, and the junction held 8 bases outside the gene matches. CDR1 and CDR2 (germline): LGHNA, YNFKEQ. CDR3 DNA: TGTGCCAGCAGCCCCACCCAGGGGGGGAATGGCTACACCTTC. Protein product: CASSPTQGGNGYTF.

CDR3 protein: CASSGTEVNQPQHF. CDR3 in DNA: TGTGCCAGCAGTGGGACGGAGGTTAATCAGCCCCAGCATTTT. The V gene is TRBV6-2 or TRBV6-3, the J gene TRBJ1-5; TRBD1 might be the D (5 bases). The ends were cut back, 5 bases at V and 4 bases at J, with 12 bases in the middle. In germline, CDR1 is MNHEY, CDR2 SVGEGT. The CDR3 loop spans 14 amino acids.

Here the CDR3 DNA reads TGTGCCAGCAATGGGCAGGGCAATCAGCCCCAGCATTTT. This sequence encodes CASNGQGNQPQHF. The chain links TRBV2 to TRBJ1-5; the D is unclear. Deletions cut 7 bases from V and 2 bases from J, with 9 bases between. This CDR3 region has 13 residues. Germline V lookup: CDR1 SNHLY, CDR2 FYNNEI.

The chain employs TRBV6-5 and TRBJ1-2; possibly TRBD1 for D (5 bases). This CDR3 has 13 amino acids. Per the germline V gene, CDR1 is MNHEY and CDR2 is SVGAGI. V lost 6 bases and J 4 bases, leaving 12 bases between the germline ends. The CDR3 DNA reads TGTGCCAGCAGACTGGGACGGTCCTATGGCTACACCTTC. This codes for CASRLGRSYGYTF.

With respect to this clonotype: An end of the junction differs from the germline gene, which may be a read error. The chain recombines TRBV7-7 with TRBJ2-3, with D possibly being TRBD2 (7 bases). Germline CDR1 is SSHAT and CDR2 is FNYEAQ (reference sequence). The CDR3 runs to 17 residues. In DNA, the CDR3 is TGTGCTAGCAGCTTAGACCTACGGGGGGCAAGCACAGATACGCAGTATTTT. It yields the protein CASSLDLRGASTDTQYF.

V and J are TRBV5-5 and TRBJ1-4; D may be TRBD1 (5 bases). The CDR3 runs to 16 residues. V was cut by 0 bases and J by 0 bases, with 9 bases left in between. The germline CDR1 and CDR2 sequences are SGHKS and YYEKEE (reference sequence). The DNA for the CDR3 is TGTGCCAGCAGCTTGGGGGGGGGAGCAACTAATGAAAAACTGTTTTTT. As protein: CASSLGGGATNEKLFF. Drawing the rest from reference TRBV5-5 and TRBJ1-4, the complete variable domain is DAGVTQSPTHLIKTRGQQVTLRCSPISGHKSVSWYQQVLGQGPQFIFQYYEKEERGRGNFPDRFSARQFPNYSSELNVNALLLGDSALYLCASSLGGGATNEKLFFGSGTQLSVL.

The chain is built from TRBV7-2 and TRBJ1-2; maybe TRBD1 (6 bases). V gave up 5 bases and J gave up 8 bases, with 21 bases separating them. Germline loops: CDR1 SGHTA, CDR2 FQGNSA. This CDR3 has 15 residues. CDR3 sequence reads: CASSQNRVTMRGYTF. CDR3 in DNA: TGTGCCAGCAGCCAAAACAGGGTTACTATGAGGGGCTACACCTTC.